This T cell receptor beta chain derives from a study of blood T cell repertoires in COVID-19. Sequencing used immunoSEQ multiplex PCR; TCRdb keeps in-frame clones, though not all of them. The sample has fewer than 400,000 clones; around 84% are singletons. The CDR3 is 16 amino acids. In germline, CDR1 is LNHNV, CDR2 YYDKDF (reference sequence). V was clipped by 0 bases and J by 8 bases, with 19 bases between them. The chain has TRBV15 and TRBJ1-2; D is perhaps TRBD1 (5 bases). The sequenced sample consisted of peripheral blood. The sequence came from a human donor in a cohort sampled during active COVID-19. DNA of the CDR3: TGTGCCACCAGCAGAGATCCGGACAAACATGCGGGGGGCTACACCTTC. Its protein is CATSRDPDKHAGGYTF.